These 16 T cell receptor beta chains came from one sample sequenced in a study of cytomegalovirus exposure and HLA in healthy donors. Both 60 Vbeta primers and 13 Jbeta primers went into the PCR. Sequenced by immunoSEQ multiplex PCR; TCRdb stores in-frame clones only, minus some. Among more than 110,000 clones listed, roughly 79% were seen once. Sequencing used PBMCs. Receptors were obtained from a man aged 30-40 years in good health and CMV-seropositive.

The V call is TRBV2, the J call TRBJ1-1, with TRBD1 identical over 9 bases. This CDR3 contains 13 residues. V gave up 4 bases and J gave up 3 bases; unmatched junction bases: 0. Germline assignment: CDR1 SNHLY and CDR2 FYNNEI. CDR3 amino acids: CASSGQGDTEAFF. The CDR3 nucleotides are TGTGCCAGCAGTGGACAGGGGGACACTGAAGCTTTCTTT. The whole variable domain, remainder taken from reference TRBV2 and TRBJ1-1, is EPEVTQTPSHQVTQMGQEVILRCVPISNHLYFYWYRQILGQKVEFLVSFYNNEISEKSEIFDDQFSVERPDGSNFTLKIRSTKLEDSAMYFCASSGQGDTEAFFGQGTRLTVV.

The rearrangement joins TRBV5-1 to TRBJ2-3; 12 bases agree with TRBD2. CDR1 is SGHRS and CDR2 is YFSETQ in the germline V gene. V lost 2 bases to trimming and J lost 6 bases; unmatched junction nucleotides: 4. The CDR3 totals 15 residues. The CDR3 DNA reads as TGCGCCAGCAGCTTCGTAGGGACTAGCGGGGATACGCAGTATTTT. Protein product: CASSFVGTSGDTQYF.

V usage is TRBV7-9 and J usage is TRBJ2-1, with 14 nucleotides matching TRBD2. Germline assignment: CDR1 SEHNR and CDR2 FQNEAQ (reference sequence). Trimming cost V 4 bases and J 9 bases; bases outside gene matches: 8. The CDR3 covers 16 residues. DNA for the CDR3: TGTGCCAGCAGCTCCCTGGGACTAGCGGGAGTTGGTGAGCAGTTCTTC. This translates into CASSSLGLAGVGEQFF.

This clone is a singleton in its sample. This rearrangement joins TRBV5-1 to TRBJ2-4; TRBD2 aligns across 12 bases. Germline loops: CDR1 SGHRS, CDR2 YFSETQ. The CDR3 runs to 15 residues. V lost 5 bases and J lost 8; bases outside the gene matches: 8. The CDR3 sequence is CASRTSGGIGDIQYF. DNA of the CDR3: TGCGCCAGCAGGACTAGCGGGGGTATTGGAGACATTCAGTACTTC.

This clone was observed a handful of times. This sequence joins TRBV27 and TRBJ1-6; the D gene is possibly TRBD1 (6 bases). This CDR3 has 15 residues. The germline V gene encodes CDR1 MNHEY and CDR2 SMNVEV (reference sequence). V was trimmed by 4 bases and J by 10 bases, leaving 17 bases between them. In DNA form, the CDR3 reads TGTGCCAGCAGTTCCTGGACAGCAACAGAGTCACCCCTCCACTTT. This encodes CASSSWTATESPLHF.

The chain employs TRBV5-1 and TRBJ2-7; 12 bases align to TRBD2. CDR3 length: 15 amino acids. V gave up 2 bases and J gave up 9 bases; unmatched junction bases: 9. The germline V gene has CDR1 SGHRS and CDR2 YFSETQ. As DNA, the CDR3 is TGCGCCAGCAGCTTTTCTAGCGGGGGGGAAAGGGTGCAGTACTTC. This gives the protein CASSFSSGGERVQYF.

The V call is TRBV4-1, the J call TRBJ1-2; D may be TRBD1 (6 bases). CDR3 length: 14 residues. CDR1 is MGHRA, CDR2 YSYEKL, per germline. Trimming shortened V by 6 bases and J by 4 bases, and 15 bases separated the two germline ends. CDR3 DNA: TGCGCCAGCAGATACCCGGGGACACCCTATGGCTACACCTTC. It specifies CASRYPGTPYGYTF.

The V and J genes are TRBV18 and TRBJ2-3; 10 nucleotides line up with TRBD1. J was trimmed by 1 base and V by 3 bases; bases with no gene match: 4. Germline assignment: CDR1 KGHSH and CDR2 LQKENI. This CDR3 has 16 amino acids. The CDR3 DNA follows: TGTGCCAGCTCACCTTTGGGGACAGGGGGCACAGATACGCAGTATTTT. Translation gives CASSPLGTGGTDTQYF.

The CDR3 DNA sequence: TGCAGCGTTGAAGACACAATACAAGAGACCCAGTACTTC. Translating gives CSVEDTIQETQYF. The chain employs TRBV29-1 and TRBJ2-5, with unresolved D. Trimming shortened V by 0 bases and J by 2 bases, and 7 bases separated the two germline ends. Germline V CDR1 and CDR2: SQVTM, ANQGSEA. This CDR3 has 13 residues.

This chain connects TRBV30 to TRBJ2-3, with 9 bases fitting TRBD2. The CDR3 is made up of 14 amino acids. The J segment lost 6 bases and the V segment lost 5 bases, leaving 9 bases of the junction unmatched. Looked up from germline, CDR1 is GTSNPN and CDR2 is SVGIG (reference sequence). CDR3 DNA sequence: TGTGCCTGGTTTCCGGGACTAGCAGGGGATACGCAGTATTTT. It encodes CAWFPGLAGDTQYF. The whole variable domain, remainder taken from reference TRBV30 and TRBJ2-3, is SQTIHQWPATLVQPVGSPLSLECTVEGTSNPNLYWYRQAAGRGLQLLFYSVGIGQISSEVPQNLSASRPQDRQFILSSKKLLLSDSGFYLCAWFPGLAGDTQYFGPGTRLTVL.

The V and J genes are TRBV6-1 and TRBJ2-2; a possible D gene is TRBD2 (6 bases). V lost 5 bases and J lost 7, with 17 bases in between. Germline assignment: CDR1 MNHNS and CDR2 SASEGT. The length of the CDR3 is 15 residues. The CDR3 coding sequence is TGTGCCAGCAGTCCATGGGGCTCCGGGAGCGGGGAGCTGTTTTTT. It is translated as CASSPWGSGSGELFF.

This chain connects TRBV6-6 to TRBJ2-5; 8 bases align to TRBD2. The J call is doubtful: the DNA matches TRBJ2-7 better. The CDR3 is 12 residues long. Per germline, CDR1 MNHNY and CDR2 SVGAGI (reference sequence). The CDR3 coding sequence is TGTGCCACCGGGGGGGGCACCTACGAGCAGTACTTC. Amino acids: CATGGGTYEQYF.

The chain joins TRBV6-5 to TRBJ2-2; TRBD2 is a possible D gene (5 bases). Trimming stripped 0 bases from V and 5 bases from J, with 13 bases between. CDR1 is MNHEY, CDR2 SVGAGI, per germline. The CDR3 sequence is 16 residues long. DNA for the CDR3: TGTGCCAGCAGTTACTCGAGGGCTCAGAGGACCGGGGAGCTGTTTTTT. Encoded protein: CASSYSRAQRTGELFF.

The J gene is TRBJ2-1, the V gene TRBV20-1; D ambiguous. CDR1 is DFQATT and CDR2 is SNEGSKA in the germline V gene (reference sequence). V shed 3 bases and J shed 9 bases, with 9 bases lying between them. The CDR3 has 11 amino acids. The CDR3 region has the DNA TGCAGTGCTAGGTCGGTTAGTGAGCAGTTCTTC. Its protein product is CSARSVSEQFF.

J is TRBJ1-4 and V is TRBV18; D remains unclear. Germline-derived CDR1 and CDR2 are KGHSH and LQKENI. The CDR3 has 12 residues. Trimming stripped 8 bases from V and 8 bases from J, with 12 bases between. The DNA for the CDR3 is TGTGCCAGCCGGCAACGGGAGGAAAAACTGTTTTTT. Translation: CASRQREEKLFF.

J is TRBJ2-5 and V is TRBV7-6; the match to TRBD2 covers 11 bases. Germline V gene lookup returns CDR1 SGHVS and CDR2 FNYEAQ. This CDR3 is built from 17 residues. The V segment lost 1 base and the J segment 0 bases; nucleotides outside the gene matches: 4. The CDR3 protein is CASSLEPSGRHQETQYF. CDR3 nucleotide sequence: TGTGCCAGCAGCTTAGAACCTAGCGGGAGGCACCAAGAGACCCAGTACTTC.